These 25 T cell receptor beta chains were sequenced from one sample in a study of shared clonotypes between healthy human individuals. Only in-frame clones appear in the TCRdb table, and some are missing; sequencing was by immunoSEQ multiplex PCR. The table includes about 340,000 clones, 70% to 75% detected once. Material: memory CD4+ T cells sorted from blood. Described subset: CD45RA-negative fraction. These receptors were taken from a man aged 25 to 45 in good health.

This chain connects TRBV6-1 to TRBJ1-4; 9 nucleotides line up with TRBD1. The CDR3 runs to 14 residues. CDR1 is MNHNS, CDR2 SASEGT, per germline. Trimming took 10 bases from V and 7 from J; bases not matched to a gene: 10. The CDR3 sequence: CATSTGTGIEKLFF. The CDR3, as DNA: TGTGCCACCTCGACCGGGACAGGGATTGAAAAACTGTTTTTT.

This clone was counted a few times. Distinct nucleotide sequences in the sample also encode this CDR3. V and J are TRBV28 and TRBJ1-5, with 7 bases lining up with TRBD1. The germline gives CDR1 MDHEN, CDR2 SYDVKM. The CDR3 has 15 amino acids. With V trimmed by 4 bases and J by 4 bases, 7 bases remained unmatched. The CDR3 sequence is CASSSPGQLNQPQHF. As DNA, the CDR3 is TGTGCCAGCAGTTCGCCGGGACAGCTAAATCAGCCCCAGCATTTT. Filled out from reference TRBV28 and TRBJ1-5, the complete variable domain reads DVKVTQSSRYLVKRTGEKVFLECVQDMDHENMFWYRQDPGLGLRLIYFSYDVKMKEKGDIPEGYSVSREKKERFSLILESASTNQTSMYLCASSSPGQLNQPQHFGDGTRLSIL.

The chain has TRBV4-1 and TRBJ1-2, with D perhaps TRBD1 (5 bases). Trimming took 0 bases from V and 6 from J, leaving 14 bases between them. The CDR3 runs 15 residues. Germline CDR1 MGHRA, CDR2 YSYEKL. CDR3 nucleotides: TGCGCCAGCAGCCAAGATAGGGACCGACCGGATGGCTACACCTTC. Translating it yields CASSQDRDRPDGYTF.

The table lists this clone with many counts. The CDR3 reads CASSLESTRFNEKLFF. CDR3 sequence (DNA): TGTGCCAGCAGCTTAGAATCGACCAGGTTTAATGAAAAACTGTTTTTT. The chain has TRBV11-2 and TRBJ1-4; no reliable D call. CDR3 length: 16 residues. In germline, CDR1 is SGHAT, CDR2 FQNNGV. V was clipped by 0 bases and J by 4 bases, with 12 bases between them.

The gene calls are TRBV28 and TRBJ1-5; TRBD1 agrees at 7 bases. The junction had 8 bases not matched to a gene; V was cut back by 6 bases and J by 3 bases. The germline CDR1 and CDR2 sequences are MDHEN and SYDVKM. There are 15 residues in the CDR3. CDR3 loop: CASSSIDRDNQPQHF. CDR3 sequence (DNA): TGTGCCAGCAGCTCAATAGACAGGGACAATCAGCCCCAGCATTTT.

CDR3 sequence (DNA): TGTGCCAGTAGTTTGGTAGGGGCCACCGGGGAGCTGTTTTTT. Its translation: CASSLVGATGELFF. The chain has TRBV19 and TRBJ2-2; a possible D gene is TRBD1 (5 bases). V shed 5 bases and J shed 4 bases, with 11 bases lying between them. CDR3 size: 14 residues. The germline V gene has CDR1 LNHDA and CDR2 SQIVND (reference sequence).

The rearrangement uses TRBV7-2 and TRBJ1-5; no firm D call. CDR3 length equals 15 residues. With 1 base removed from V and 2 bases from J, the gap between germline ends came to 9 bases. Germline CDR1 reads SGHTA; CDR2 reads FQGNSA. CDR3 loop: CASSLVGEGNQPQHF. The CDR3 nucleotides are TGTGCCAGCAGCTTAGTCGGGGAAGGCAATCAGCCCCAGCATTTT.

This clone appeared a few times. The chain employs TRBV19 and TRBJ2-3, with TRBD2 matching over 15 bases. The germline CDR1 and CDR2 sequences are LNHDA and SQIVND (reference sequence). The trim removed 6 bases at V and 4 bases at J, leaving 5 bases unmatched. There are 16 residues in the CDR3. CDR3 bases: TGTGCCAGTAGAACGGGACTAGCGGGAGGTCCAGATACGCAGTATTTT. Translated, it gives CASRTGLAGGPDTQYF.

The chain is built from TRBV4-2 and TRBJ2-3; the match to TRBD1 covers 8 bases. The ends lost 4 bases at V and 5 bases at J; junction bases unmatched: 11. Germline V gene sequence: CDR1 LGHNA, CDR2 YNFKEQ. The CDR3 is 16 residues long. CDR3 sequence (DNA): TGTGCCAGCAGCCCCCGGACAGGGCCCTCGGGAGATACGCAGTATTTT. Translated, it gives CASSPRTGPSGDTQYF.

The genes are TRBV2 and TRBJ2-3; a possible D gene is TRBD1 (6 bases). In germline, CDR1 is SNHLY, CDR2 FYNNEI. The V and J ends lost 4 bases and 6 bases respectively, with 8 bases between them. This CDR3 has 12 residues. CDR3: CASSGGLDTQYF. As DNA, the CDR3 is TGTGCCAGCAGTGGGGGGCTTGATACGCAGTATTTT.

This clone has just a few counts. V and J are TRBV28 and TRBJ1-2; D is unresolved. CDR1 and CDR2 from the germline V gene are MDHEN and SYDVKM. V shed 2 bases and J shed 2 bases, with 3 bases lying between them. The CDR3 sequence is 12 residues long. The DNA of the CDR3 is TGTGCCAGCAGTTTAGAGAACTATGGCTACACCTTC. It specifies CASSLENYGYTF.

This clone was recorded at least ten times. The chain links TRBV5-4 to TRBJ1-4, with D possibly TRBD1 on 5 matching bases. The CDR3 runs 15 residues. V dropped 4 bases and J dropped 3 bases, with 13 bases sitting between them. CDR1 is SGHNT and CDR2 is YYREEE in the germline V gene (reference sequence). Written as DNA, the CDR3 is TGTGCCAGCAGCCCCTCCTCAGGGCCTAATGAAAAACTGTTTTTT. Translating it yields CASSPSSGPNEKLFF.

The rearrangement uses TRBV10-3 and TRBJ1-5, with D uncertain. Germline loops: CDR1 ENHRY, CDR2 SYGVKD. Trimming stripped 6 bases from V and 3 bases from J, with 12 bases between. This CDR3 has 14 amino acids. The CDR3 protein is CAISTVGNNQPQHF. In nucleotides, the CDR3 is TGTGCCATCAGCACGGTTGGGAACAATCAGCCCCAGCATTTT.

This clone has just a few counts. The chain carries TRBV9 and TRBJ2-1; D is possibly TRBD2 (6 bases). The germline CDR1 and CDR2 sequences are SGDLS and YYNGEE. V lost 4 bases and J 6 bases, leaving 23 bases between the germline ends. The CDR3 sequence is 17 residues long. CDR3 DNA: TGTGCCAGCAGCCCCACCCCCGTCGGGAGCTTTCCCAATGAGCAGTTCTTC. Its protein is CASSPTPVGSFPNEQFF.

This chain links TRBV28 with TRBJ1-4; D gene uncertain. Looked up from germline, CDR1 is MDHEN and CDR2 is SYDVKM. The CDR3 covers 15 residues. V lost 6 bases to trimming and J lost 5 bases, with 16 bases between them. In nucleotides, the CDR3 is TGTGCCAGCAGACCCCAGAGGGCGGGAAATGAAAAACTGTTTTTT. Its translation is CASRPQRAGNEKLFF. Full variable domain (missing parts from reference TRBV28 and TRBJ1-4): DVKVTQSSRYLVKRTGEKVFLECVQDMDHENMFWYRQDPGLGLRLIYFSYDVKMKEKGDIPEGYSVSREKKERFSLILESASTNQTSMYLCASRPQRAGNEKLFFGSGTQLSVL.

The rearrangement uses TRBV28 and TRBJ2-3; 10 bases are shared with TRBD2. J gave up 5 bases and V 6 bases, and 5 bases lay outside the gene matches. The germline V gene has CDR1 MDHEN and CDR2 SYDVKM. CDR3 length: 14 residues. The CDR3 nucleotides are TGTGCCAGCAGACCAGGACTAGCGGTAGATACGCAGTATTTT. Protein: CASRPGLAVDTQYF.

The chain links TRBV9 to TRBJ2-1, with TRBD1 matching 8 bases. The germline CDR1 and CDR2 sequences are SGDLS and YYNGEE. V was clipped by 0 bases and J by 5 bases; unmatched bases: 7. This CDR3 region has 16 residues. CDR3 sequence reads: CASSVEAGGGNNEQFF. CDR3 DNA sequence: TGTGCCAGCAGCGTAGAGGCAGGGGGCGGGAACAATGAGCAGTTCTTC.

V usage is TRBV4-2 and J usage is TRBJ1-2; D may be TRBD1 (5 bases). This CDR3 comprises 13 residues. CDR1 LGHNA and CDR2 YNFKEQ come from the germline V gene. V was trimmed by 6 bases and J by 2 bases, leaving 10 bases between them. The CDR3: CASRRGANYGYTF. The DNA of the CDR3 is TGTGCCAGCAGAAGGGGCGCCAACTATGGCTACACCTTC.

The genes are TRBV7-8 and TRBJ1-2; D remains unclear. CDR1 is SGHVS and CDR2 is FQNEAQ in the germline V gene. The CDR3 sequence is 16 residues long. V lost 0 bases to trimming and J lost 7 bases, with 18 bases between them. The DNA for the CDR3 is TGTGCCAGCAGCTTAGCGAGATTCAGCGTAAACCCTGGCTACACCTTC. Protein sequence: CASSLARFSVNPGYTF.

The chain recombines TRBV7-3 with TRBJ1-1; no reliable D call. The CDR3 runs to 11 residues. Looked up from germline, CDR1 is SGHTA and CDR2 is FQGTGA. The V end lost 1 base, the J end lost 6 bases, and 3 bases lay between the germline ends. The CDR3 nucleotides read TGTGCCAGCAGCTTAAGCCCTGAAGCTTTCTTT. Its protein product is CASSLSPEAFF.

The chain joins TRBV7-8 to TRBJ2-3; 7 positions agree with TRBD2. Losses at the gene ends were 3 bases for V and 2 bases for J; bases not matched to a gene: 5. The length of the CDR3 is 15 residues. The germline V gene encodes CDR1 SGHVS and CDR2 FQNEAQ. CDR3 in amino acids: CASSLSGTYTDTQYF. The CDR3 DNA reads TGTGCCAGCAGCTTGAGCGGGACCTACACAGATACGCAGTATTTT.

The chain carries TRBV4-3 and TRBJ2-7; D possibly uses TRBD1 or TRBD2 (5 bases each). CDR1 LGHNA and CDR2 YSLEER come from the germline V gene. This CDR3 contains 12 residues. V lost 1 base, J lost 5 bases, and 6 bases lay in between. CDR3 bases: TGCGCCAGCAGCCAAGGAGGGGACGAGCAGTACTTC. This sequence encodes CASSQGGDEQYF.

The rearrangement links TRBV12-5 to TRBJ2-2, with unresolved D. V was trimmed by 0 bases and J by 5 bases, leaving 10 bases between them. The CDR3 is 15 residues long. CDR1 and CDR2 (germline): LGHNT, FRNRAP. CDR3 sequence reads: CASGLVIGSTGELFF. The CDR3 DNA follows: TGTGCTAGTGGTTTGGTTATAGGGTCGACCGGGGAGCTGTTTTTT.

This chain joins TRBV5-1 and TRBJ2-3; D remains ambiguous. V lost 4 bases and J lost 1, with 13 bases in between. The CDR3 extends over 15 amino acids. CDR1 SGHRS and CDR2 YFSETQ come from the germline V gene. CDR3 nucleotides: TGCGCCAGCAGCCCGGACCCTTCCGGCACAGATACGCAGTATTTT. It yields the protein CASSPDPSGTDTQYF.

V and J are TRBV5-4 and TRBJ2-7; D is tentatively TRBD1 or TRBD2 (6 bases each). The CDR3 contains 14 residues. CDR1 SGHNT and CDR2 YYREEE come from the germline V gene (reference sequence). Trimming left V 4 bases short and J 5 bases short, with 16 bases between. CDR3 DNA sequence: TGTGCCAGCAGCCAGGAGGGGGGAATCCACGAGCAGTACTTC. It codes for CASSQEGGIHEQYF. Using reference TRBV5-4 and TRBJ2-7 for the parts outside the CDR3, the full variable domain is ETGVTQSPTHLIKTRGQQVTLRCSSQSGHNTVSWYQQALGQGPQFIFQYYREEENGRGNFPPRFSGLQFPNYSSELNVNALELDDSALYLCASSQEGGIHEQYFGPGTRLTVT.